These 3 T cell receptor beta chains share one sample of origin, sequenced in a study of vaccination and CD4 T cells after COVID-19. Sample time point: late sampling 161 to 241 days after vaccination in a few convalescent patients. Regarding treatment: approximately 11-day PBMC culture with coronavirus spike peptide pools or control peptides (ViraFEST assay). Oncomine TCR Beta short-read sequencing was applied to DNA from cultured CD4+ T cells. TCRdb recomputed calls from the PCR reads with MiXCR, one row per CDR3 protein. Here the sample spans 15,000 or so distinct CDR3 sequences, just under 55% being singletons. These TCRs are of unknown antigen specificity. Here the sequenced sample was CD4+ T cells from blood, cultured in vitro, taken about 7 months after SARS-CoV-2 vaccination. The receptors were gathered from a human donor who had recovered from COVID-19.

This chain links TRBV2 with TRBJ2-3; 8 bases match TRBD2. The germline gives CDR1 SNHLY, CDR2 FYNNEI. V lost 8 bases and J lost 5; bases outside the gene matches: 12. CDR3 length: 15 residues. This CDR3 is CASRPVAGSRDTQYF. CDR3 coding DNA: TGTGCCAGCCGGCCGGTAGCGGGGAGTCGAGATACGCAGTATTTT.

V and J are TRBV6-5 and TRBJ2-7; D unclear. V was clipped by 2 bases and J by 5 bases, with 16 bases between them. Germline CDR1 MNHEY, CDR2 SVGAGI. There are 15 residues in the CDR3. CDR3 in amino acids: CASSYDGSMRNEQYF. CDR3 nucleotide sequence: TGTGCCAGCAGTTACGACGGATCTATGAGGAACGAGCAGTACTTC.

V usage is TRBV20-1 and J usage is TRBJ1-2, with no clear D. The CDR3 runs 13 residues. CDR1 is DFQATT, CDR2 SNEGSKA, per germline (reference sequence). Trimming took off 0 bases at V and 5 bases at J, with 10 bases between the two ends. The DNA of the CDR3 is TGCAGTGCTAGAGAGGCCCGCGGGTATGGCTACACCTTC. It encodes CSAREARGYGYTF.